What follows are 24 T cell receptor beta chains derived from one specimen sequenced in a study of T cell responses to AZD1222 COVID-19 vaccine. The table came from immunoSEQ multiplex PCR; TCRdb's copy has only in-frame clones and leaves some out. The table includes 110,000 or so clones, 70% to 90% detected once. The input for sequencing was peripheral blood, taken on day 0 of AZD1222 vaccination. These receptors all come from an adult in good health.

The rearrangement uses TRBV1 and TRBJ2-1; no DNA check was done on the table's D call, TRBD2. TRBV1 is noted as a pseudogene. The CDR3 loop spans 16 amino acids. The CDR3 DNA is TGCACCAGCAGCGTTCGACTAGCGGGAGAAGGAGGTGAGCAGTTCTTC. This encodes CTSSVRLAGEGGEQFF.

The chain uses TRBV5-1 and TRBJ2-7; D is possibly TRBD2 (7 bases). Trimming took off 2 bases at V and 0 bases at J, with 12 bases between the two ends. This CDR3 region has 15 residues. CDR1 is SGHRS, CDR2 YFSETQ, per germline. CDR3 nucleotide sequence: TGCGCCAGCAGCTTTGGCGGGGGCTTCTCCTACGAGCAGTACTTC. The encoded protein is CASSFGGGFSYEQYF.

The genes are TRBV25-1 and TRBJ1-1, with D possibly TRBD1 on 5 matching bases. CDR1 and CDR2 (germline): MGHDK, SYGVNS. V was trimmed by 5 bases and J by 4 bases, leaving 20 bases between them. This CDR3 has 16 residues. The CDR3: CASSPPGTMWGTEAFF. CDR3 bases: TGTGCCAGCAGTCCCCCCGGGACCATGTGGGGCACTGAAGCTTTCTTT. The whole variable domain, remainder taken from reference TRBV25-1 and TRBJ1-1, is EADIYQTPRYLVIGTGKKITLECSQTMGHDKMYWYQQDPGMELHLIHYSYGVNSTEKGDLSSESTVSRIRTEHFPLTLESARPSHTSQYLCASSPPGTMWGTEAFFGQGTRLTVV.

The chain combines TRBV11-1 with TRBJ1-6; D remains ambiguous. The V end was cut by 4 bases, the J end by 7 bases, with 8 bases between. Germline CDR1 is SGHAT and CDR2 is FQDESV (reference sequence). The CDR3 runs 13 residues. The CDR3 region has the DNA TGTGCCAGCAGCTCCAAGAGAAATTCACCCCTCCACTTT. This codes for CASSSKRNSPLHF. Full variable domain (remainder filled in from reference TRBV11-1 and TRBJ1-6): EAEVAQSPRYKITEKSQAVAFWCDPISGHATLYWYRQILGQGPELLVQFQDESVVDDSQLPKDRFSAERLKGVDSTLKIQPAELGDSAMYLCASSSKRNSPLHFGNGTRLTVT.

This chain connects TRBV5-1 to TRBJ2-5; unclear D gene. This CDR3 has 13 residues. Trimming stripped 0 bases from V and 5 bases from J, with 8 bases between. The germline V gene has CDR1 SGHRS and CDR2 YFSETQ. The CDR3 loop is CASSLEFGETQYF. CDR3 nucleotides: TGCGCCAGCAGCTTGGAGTTTGGGGAGACCCAGTACTTC.

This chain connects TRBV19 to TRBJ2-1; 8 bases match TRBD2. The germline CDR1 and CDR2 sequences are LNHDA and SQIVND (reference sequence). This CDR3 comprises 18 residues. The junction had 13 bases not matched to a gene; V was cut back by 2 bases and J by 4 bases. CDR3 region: CASSISGRRTSGYNEQFF. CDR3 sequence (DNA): TGTGCCAGTAGTATAAGTGGTCGGCGAACTAGCGGTTACAATGAGCAGTTCTTC.

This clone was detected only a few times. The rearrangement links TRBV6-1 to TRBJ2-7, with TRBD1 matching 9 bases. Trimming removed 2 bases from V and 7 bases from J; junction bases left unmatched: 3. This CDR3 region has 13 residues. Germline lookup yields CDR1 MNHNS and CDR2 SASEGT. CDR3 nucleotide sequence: TGTGCCAGCAGTGAATCGGGGACAGGGGAGCAGTACGTC. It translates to CASSESGTGEQYV.

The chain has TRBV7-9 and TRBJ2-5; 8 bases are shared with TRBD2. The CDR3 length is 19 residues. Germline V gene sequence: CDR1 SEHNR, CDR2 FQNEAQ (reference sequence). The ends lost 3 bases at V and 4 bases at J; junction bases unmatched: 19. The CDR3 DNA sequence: TGTGCCAGCAGCTTGAAGAGATCTTTCGGGGGGGCGAGTTTAGAGACCCAGTACTTC. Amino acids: CASSLKRSFGGASLETQYF.

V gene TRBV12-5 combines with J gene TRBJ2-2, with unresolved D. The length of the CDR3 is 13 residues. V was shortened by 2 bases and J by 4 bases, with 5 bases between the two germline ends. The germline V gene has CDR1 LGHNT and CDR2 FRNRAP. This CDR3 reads CASGLSPTGELFF. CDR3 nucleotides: TGTGCTAGTGGTTTGTCCCCCACCGGGGAGCTGTTTTTT.

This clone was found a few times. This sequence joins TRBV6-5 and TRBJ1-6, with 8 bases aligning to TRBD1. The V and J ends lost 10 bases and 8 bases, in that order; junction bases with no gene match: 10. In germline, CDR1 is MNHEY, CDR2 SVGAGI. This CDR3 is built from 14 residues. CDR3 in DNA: TGTGCCACCCCCGGGCAGGGGGCCGATTCACCCCTCCACTTT. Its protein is CATPGQGADSPLHF.

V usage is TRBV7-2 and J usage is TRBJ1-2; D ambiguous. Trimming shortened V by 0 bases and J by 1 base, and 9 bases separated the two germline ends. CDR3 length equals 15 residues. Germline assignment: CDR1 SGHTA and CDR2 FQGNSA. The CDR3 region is CASSLAGYSNYGYTF. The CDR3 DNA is TGTGCCAGCAGCTTAGCTGGGTACAGTAACTATGGCTACACCTTC.

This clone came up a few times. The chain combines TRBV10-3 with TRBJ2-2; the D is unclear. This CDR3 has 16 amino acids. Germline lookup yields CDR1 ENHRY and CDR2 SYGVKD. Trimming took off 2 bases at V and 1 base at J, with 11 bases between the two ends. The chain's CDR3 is CAISEGGQRNTGELFF. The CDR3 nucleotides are TGTGCCATCAGTGAGGGTGGGCAGAGGAACACCGGGGAGCTGTTTTTT.

CDR3 residues: CASSQELGWLAGGRYQETQYF. CDR3 DNA: TGTGCCAGCAGCCAAGAATTGGGCTGGCTAGCGGGGGGCCGGTACCAAGAGACCCAGTACTTC. The gene calls are TRBV14 and TRBJ2-5; 11 bases are a match to TRBD2. The CDR3 length is 21 residues. Germline V gives CDR1 SGHDN, CDR2 FVKESK. The V and J ends lost 0 bases and 0 bases, in that order; junction bases with no gene match: 15.

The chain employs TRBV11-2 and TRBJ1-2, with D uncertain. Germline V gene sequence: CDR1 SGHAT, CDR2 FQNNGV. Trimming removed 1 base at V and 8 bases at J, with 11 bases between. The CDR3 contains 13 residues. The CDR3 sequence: CASSLGLLYGYTF. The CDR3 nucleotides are TGTGCCAGCAGCTTAGGGCTTTTGTACGGCTACACCTTC.

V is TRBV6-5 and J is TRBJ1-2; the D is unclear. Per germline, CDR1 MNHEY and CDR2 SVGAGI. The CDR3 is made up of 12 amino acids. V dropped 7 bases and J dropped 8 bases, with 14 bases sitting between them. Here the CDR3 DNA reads TGTGCCAGCACCCCAAACCTGGGAGGCTACACCTTC. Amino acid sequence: CASTPNLGGYTF.

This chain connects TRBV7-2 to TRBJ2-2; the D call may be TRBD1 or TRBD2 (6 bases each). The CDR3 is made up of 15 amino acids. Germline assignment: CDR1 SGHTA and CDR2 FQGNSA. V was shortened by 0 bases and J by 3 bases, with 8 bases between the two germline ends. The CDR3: CASSLAGGDTGELFF. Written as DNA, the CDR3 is TGTGCCAGCAGCTTAGCGGGGGGCGACACCGGGGAGCTGTTTTTT.

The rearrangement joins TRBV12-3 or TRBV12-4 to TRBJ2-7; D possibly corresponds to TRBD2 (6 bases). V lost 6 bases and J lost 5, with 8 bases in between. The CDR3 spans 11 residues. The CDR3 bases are TGTGCCAGCAGATGGAGGGACGAGCAGTACTTC. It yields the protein CASRWRDEQYF.

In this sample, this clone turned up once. CDR3 nucleotides: TGTGCCAGCAGCAAAGCAGGGGACCCCAAAGGAAATTCACCCCTCCACTTT. It encodes CASSKAGDPKGNSPLHF. This chain joins TRBV21-1 and TRBJ1-6. TRBV21-1 is flagged as a pseudogene. This CDR3 is 17 amino acids long.

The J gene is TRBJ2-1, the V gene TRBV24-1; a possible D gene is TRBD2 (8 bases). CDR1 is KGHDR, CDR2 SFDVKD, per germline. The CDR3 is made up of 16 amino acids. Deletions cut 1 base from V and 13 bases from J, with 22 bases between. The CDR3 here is CATSDLTGDSGLAQFF. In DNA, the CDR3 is TGTGCCACCAGTGATTTAACCGGGGACAGCGGACTAGCTCAGTTCTTC.

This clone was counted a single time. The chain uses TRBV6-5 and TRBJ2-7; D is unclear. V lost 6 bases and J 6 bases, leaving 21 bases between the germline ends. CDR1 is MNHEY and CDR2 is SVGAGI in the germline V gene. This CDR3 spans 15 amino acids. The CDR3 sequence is CASSRPPGPQVEQYF. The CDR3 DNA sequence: TGTGCCAGCAGCCGCCCGCCCGGGCCCCAGGTCGAGCAGTACTTC.

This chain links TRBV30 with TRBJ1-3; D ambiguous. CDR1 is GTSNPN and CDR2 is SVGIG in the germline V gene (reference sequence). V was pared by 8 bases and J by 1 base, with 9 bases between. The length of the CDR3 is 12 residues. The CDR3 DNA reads TGTGCCACCCACACGTCTGGAAACACCATATATTTT. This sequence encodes CATHTSGNTIYF.

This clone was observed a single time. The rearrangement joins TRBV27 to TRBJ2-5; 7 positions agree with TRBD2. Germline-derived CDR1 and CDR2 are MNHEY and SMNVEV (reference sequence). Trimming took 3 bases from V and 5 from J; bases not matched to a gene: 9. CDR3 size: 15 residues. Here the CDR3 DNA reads TGTGCCAGCAGTTTCCTAGCGGCAACGCGGGAGACCCAGTACTTC. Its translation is CASSFLAATRETQYF.

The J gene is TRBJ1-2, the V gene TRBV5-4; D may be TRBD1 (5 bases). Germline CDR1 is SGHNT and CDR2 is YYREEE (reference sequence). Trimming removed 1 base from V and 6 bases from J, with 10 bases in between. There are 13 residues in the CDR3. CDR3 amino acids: CASSLSGPDGYTF. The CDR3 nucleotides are TGTGCCAGCAGCTTGTCAGGGCCGGATGGCTACACCTTC.

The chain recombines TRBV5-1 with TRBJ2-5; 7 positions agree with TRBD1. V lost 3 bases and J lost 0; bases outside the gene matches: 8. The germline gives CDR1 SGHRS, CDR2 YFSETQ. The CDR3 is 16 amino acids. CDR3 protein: CASSSPDRLYQETQYF. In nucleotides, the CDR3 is TGCGCCAGCAGCTCCCCGGACAGGCTGTACCAAGAGACCCAGTACTTC.